This TCR beta chain originates from a study of T-cell reconstitution after alpha-beta-depleted transplantation in children. This clonotype occurred a few times. Construction of the TCRbeta library involved unique molecular identifiers. From the PCR reads, TCRdb called clonotypes with MiXCR, one entry per CDR3 protein. The sample includes around 380,000 distinct CDR3 sequences, approximately 11% seen only once; the top ten take 4.5% to 7%. In germline, CDR1 is DFQATT, CDR2 SNEGSKA (reference sequence). V lost 0 bases and J lost 1, with 7 bases in between. The CDR3 consists of 13 residues. The chain has TRBV20-1 and TRBJ2-7; perhaps TRBD2 as D (5 bases). Sequences were derived from PBMCs from the stem cell graft donor, sampled from the stem cell graft. This receptor was identified in a human donor who donated a stem cell graft to a child with acute myeloid leukemia. CDR3 amino acids: CSARERASYEQYV. The CDR3 DNA reads TGCAGTGCTAGAGAGCGGGCTTCCTACGAGCAGTACGTC.